This T cell receptor beta chain comes out of a study of tumor-infiltrating lymphocytes in localized non-small cell lung cancer. This CDR3 region has 17 residues. Looked up from germline, CDR1 is SGHTA and CDR2 is FQGNSA. With V trimmed by 5 bases and J by 1 base, 6 bases remained unmatched. Study-wide results and limits: Each assay used a separate piece of the same tissue. TCRbeta sequencing showed higher T cell infiltration in tumors than uninvolved lung.

As to this clone: Its specificity is not known.

Only in-frame clones appear in the TCRdb table, and some are missing; sequencing was by immunoSEQ multiplex PCR. Found here are about 15,000 clones, 65% to 85% of them singletons; the top ten hold less than 10%. Sequencing was performed on lung tumor tissue. The chain links TRBV7-2 to TRBJ2-5; 14 nucleotides match TRBD2. The receptor's source is a human donor with non-small cell lung cancer. CDR3 nucleotides: TGTGCCAGCAGCCCCCAAGGGACTAGCGGGAGCCAAGAGACCCAGTACTTC. Its translation: CASSPQGTSGSQETQYF.